This T cell receptor beta chain stems from a study of cytomegalovirus exposure and HLA in healthy donors. These donors were members of the approximately 110-subject validation cohort, a group separate from the approximately 620-subject first cohort. Overall study findings and caveats: It was found in a later analysis that first-cohort TCR clusters tended to co-occur in the 90 to 150 validation repertoires. The study recorded fewer than 200 TCR beta chains that were cytomegalovirus-associated. Specific recognition of CMV antigens was confirmed in vitro for three chains (all CMV-associated).

Repertoires were generated with immunoSEQ multiplex PCR, while TCRdb's copy carries only in-frame clones and drops some. The repertoire has 200,000 to 300,000 clones, 90% of them found once; the top ten carry around 3.1%. The V gene lost 5 bases and the J gene lost 2 bases, with 6 bases spanning the gap. Germline V gives CDR1 SGHTA, CDR2 FQGTGA. The CDR3 extends over 12 amino acids. This clone was recorded a few times. Its target is not known. The chain is built from TRBV7-3 and TRBJ1-1; no reliable D call. This receptor was identified in a woman aged 25 to 39 in good health and CMV-seronegative. Sequenced material: PBMCs. The CDR3 protein is CASSSPNTEAFF. DNA for the CDR3: TGTGCCAGCAGCAGCCCCAACACTGAAGCTTTCTTT.